These T cell receptor beta chains were read from a single sample in a study of cytomegalovirus exposure and HLA in healthy donors. The protocol was immunoSEQ multiplex PCR, while the TCRdb copy is restricted to in-frame clones and leaves out a portion. Among roughly 160,000 clones listed, 77% were seen once. The sequencing sample was made of PBMCs. The source of these receptors is a man aged 25-45 years in good health and CMV-seropositive. Both conserved end residues are part of each CDR3. A D gene is named only where the DNA matches it firmly. Clone sizes are given selectively: once, few, many, or a class where the clone is expanded.

V gene: TRBV4-3
clone size: few
D gene: TRBD1
J gene: TRBJ2-4
CDR3 protein: CASSQDTQGALSKNIQYF
CDR3 DNA: TGCGCCAGCAGCCAAGATACGCAGGGGGCGTTGTCCAAAAACATTCAGTACTTC

V gene: TRBV7-9
clone size: NA
D gene: NA
J gene: TRBJ2-3
CDR3 protein: CASSLEAGEGSDTQYF
CDR3 DNA: TGTGCCAGCAGCTTAGAGGCAGGGGAGGGGTCAGATACGCAGTATTTT

V gene: TRBV7-9
clone size: NA
D gene: NA
J gene: TRBJ1-4
CDR3 protein: CASRPGLANEKLFF
CDR3 DNA: TGTGCCAGCAGACCAGGGCTGGCTAATGAAAAACTGTTTTTT

V gene: TRBV28
clone size: NA
D gene: NA
J gene: TRBJ1-6
CDR3 protein: CATEGDVSSYNSPLHF
CDR3 DNA: TGTGCCACCGAGGGGGACGTTAGCTCCTATAATTCACCCCTCCACTTT

V gene: TRBV7-9
clone size: NA
D gene: NA
J gene: TRBJ2-5
CDR3 protein: CASRTTPSWETQYF
CDR3 DNA: TGTGCCAGCAGAACTACCCCATCTTGGGAGACCCAGTACTTC

V gene: TRBV2
clone size: NA
D gene: NA
J gene: TRBJ2-7
CDR3 protein: CASSDGNEQYF
CDR3 DNA: TGTGCCAGCAGTGACGGGAACGAGCAGTACTTC

V gene: TRBV10-3
clone size: few
D gene: NA
J gene: TRBJ2-5
CDR3 protein: CAISDSTAQETQYF
CDR3 DNA: TGTGCCATCAGTGACAGTACAGCCCAAGAGACCCAGTACTTC

V gene: TRBV11-2
clone size: NA
D gene: NA
J gene: TRBJ1-4
CDR3 protein: CASSSTGRAQYVEKLFF
CDR3 DNA: TGTGCCAGCAGCTCCACCGGGAGGGCACAGTACGTTGAAAAACTGTTTTTT

V gene: TRBV27
clone size: NA
D gene: TRBD1
J gene: TRBJ1-2
CDR3 protein: CASSLDRATNYGYTF
CDR3 DNA: TGTGCCAGCAGTTTAGACAGGGCTACTAACTATGGCTACACCTTC

V gene: TRBV4-1
clone size: NA
D gene: TRBD2
J gene: TRBJ2-2
CDR3 protein: CASSQAQGTSGGGWDTGELFF
CDR3 DNA: TGCGCCAGCAGCCAAGCCCAGGGGACTAGCGGGGGTGGATGGGACACCGGGGAGCTGTTTTTT

V gene: TRBV5-6
clone size: NA
D gene: TRBD1
J gene: TRBJ2-7
CDR3 protein: CASSLEGQGDEQYF
CDR3 DNA: TGTGCCAGCAGCTTGGAGGGACAGGGTGACGAGCAGTACTTC

V gene: TRBV4-3
clone size: NA
D gene: NA
J gene: TRBJ2-3
CDR3 protein: CASSQEAATDTQYF
CDR3 DNA: TGCGCCAGCAGCCAAGAGGCGGCCACAGATACGCAGTATTTT

V gene: TRBV19
clone size: NA
D gene: NA
J gene: TRBJ2-7
CDR3 protein: CASRVSGFGEQYF
CDR3 DNA: TGTGCCAGTAGGGTATCGGGGTTTGGCGAGCAGTACTTC

V gene: TRBV5-1
clone size: NA
D gene: NA
J gene: TRBJ2-4
CDR3 protein: CASSLATPPKDIQYF
CDR3 DNA: TGCGCCAGCAGCTTGGCGACACCCCCCAAAGACATTCAGTACTTC

V gene: TRBV7-2
clone size: NA
D gene: TRBD2
J gene: TRBJ2-3
CDR3 protein: CASSLELAGASTDTQYF
CDR3 DNA: TGTGCCAGCAGCTTAGAATTGGCGGGAGCTAGCACAGATACGCAGTATTTT

V gene: TRBV11-3
clone size: NA
D gene: TRBD2
J gene: TRBJ2-7
CDR3 protein: CASSFGLAVEEQYF
CDR3 DNA: TGTGCCAGCAGCTTTGGACTAGCGGTCGAGGAGCAGTACTTC

V gene: TRBV30
clone size: NA
D gene: NA
J gene: TRBJ2-3
CDR3 protein: CAWNRPRSLTDTQYF
CDR3 DNA: TGTGCCTGGAACAGGCCCAGATCCCTCACAGATACGCAGTATTTT

V gene: TRBV6-1
clone size: NA
D gene: TRBD1
J gene: TRBJ1-4
CDR3 protein: CASRDRGGTNEKLFF
CDR3 DNA: TGTGCCAGCAGGGACAGGGGAGGGACTAATGAAAAACTGTTTTTT

V gene: TRBV4-2
clone size: NA
D gene: TRBD1
J gene: TRBJ2-1
CDR3 protein: CASSQDLGQDNVEQFF
CDR3 DNA: TGTGCCAGCAGCCAAGATCTAGGACAGGATAACGTAGAGCAGTTCTTC

V gene: TRBV2
clone size: NA
D gene: NA
J gene: TRBJ2-7
CDR3 protein: CASSKQDYEQYF
CDR3 DNA: TGTGCCAGCAGTAAACAGGACTACGAGCAGTACTTC

V gene: TRBV7-2
clone size: NA
D gene: NA
J gene: TRBJ2-3
CDR3 protein: CASSLGQRDTQYF
CDR3 DNA: TGTGCCAGCAGCTTAGGTCAGAGGGATACGCAGTATTTT

V gene: TRBV27
clone size: NA
D gene: NA
J gene: TRBJ2-7
CDR3 protein: CASSFLGGAKEQYF
CDR3 DNA: TGTGCCAGCAGTTTTTTAGGGGGGGCGAAGGAGCAGTACTTC

V gene: TRBV7-2
clone size: NA
D gene: NA
J gene: TRBJ2-3
CDR3 protein: CASSPGIWTQYF
CDR3 DNA: TGTGCCAGCAGCCCAGGGATATGGACGCAGTATTTT

V gene: TRBV28
clone size: NA
D gene: TRBD1
J gene: TRBJ1-2
CDR3 protein: CASSPNLDRVSYGYTF
CDR3 DNA: TGTGCCAGCAGTCCAAATCTCGACAGGGTCAGCTATGGCTACACCTTC

V gene: TRBV6-4
clone size: few
D gene: TRBD2
J gene: TRBJ2-3
CDR3 protein: CASSPGLRTDTQYF
CDR3 DNA: TGTGCCAGCAGTCCGGGACTACGCACAGATACGCAGTATTTT

V gene: TRBV21-1
clone size: NA
D gene: NA
J gene: TRBJ2-3
CDR3 protein: CASSKARRQGATDTQYF
CDR3 DNA: TGTGCCAGCAGCAAAGCTCGAAGGCAGGGGGCCACAGATACGCAGTATTTT

V gene: TRBV5-5
clone size: NA
D gene: NA
J gene: TRBJ2-7
CDR3 protein: CASSPGLEGQQYF
CDR3 DNA: TGTGCCAGCAGCCCGGGTCTAGAAGGTCAGCAGTACTTC

V gene: TRBV30
clone size: few
D gene: TRBD1
J gene: TRBJ1-2
CDR3 protein: CAWSPRDRGAANYGYTF
CDR3 DNA: TGTGCCTGGAGCCCCCGGGACAGGGGCGCCGCTAACTATGGCTACACCTTC

V gene: TRBV11-3
clone size: NA
D gene: NA
J gene: TRBJ2-6
CDR3 protein: CASSPGSGANVLTF
CDR3 DNA: TGTGCCAGCAGCCCAGGGTCTGGGGCCAACGTCCTGACTTTC

V gene: TRBV2
clone size: few
D gene: TRBD2
J gene: TRBJ2-7
CDR3 protein: CASSESGISSYEQYF
CDR3 DNA: TGTGCCAGCAGTGAAAGCGGGATCTCTTCCTACGAGCAGTACTTC

V gene: TRBV5-1
clone size: NA
D gene: NA
J gene: TRBJ1-1
CDR3 protein: CASSFNMNTEAFF
CDR3 DNA: TGCGCCAGCAGCTTCAACATGAACACTGAAGCTTTCTTT

V gene: TRBV6-1
clone size: few
D gene: TRBD1
J gene: TRBJ2-7
CDR3 protein: CASSEAQGVGEQYF
CDR3 DNA: TGTGCCAGCAGTGAAGCGCAGGGGGTGGGCGAGCAGTACTTC

V gene: TRBV28
clone size: NA
D gene: TRBD1
J gene: TRBJ1-5
CDR3 protein: CASSSGGFRNQPQHF
CDR3 DNA: TGTGCCAGCAGTTCAGGGGGATTTCGCAATCAGCCCCAGCATTTT

V gene: TRBV5-1
clone size: once
D gene: NA
J gene: TRBJ1-5
CDR3 protein: CASSQGPGSNQPQHF
CDR3 DNA: TGCGCCAGCAGCCAGGGCCCAGGTAGCAATCAGCCCCAGCATTTT

V gene: TRBV29-1
clone size: few
D gene: TRBD2
J gene: TRBJ2-5
CDR3 protein: CSVWGEGGKETQYF
CDR3 DNA: TGCAGCGTTTGGGGGGAGGGCGGGAAAGAGACCCAGTACTTC

V gene: TRBV19
clone size: NA
D gene: TRBD2
J gene: TRBJ2-5
CDR3 protein: CASRGASGGQETQYF
CDR3 DNA: TGTGCCAGTAGAGGGGCTAGCGGGGGCCAAGAGACCCAGTACTTC

V gene: TRBV19
clone size: NA
D gene: TRBD1
J gene: TRBJ1-5
CDR3 protein: CASKTGGNQPQHF
CDR3 DNA: TGTGCCAGTAAAACAGGGGGGAATCAGCCCCAGCATTTT

V gene: TRBV29-1
clone size: NA
D gene: NA
J gene: TRBJ2-2
CDR3 protein: CSVSGLTGELFF
CDR3 DNA: TGCAGCGTGAGTGGGCTCACCGGGGAGCTGTTTTTT

V gene: TRBV4-2
clone size: few
D gene: NA
J gene: TRBJ2-5
CDR3 protein: CASSPTGPQETQYF
CDR3 DNA: TGTGCCAGCAGCCCAACAGGGCCCCAAGAGACCCAGTACTTC

V gene: TRBV10-1
clone size: NA
D gene: NA
J gene: TRBJ2-4
CDR3 protein: CASSANTAENIQYF
CDR3 DNA: TGCGCCAGCAGTGCTAACACGGCGGAAAACATTCAGTACTTC

V gene: TRBV29-1
clone size: NA
D gene: NA
J gene: TRBJ1-1
CDR3 protein: CSVETDLNTEAFF
CDR3 DNA: TGCAGCGTTGAGACAGATCTGAACACTGAAGCTTTCTTT

V gene: TRBV5-1
clone size: once
D gene: NA
J gene: TRBJ2-5
CDR3 protein: CASSLVRETPGTQYF
CDR3 DNA: TGCGCCAGCAGCTTGGTTCGGGAAACCCCGGGGACCCAGTACTTC

V gene: TRBV4-3
clone size: NA
D gene: TRBD2
J gene: TRBJ2-7
CDR3 protein: CASSQSLGTSGSYEQYF
CDR3 DNA: TGCGCCAGCAGCCAATCCCTCGGGACTAGCGGATCCTACGAGCAGTACTTC

V gene: TRBV4-1
clone size: NA
D gene: NA
J gene: TRBJ1-4
CDR3 protein: CASSQDANEKLFF
CDR3 DNA: TGCGCCAGCAGCCAAGACGCTAATGAAAAACTGTTTTTT

V gene: TRBV7-9
clone size: NA
D gene: NA
J gene: TRBJ2-2
CDR3 protein: CASSLGGRELFF
CDR3 DNA: TGTGCCAGCAGCTTAGGGGGCCGGGAGCTGTTTTTT

V gene: TRBV5-1
clone size: NA
D gene: NA
J gene: TRBJ2-3
CDR3 protein: CASSYGDTYTDTQYF
CDR3 DNA: TGCGCCAGCAGCTACGGGGACACCTACACAGATACGCAGTATTTT

V gene: TRBV10-3
clone size: NA
D gene: TRBD2
J gene: TRBJ2-7
CDR3 protein: CASSYSPGRDEQYF
CDR3 DNA: TGTGCCAGCAGTTACTCCCCAGGGAGGGACGAGCAGTACTTC